One and the same sample provided the 28 T cell receptor beta chains below, sequenced in a study of blood T cell repertoires in COVID-19. This table comes from immunoSEQ multiplex PCR, and its TCRdb copy is limited to in-frame clones, with some not included. The sample records approximately 250,000 clones, 70% to 90% being singletons. Source material: peripheral blood. All receptors come from a woman aged 60-75 years with active or convalescent COVID-19.

The gene calls are TRBV12-3 or TRBV12-4 and TRBJ2-3; a possible D gene is TRBD2 (5 bases). The CDR3 sequence is 12 residues long. V was shortened by 6 bases and J by 6 bases, with 10 bases between the two germline ends. The CDR3 region is CASRELEDTQYF. DNA for the CDR3: TGTGCCAGCAGAGAACTAGAGGATACGCAGTATTTT.

V and J are TRBV4-1 and TRBJ1-4; a weak D match, TRBD1 (6 bases). The CDR3 is 15 amino acids. The germline V gene has CDR1 MGHRA and CDR2 YSYEKL. V was shortened by 4 bases and J by 8 bases, with 17 bases between the two germline ends. The CDR3 is CASSRTGGAGEKLFF. The CDR3 DNA reads as TGCGCCAGCAGCCGAACGGGGGGCGCGGGCGAAAAACTGTTTTTT.

The chain recombines TRBV7-6 with TRBJ2-5, with 13 bases lining up with TRBD2. This CDR3 comprises 17 residues. Germline CDR1 SGHVS, CDR2 FNYEAQ. V shed 5 bases and J 5 bases; nucleotides not matched to a gene: 11. The CDR3 nucleotides are TGTGCCAGCAGCCCACTAGCGGGAGGGCCAGGAGGGGAGACCCAGTACTTC. Its protein product is CASSPLAGGPGGETQYF. Supplemented by reference TRBV7-6 and TRBJ2-5, the full variable domain reads GAGVSQSPRYKVTKRGQDVALRCDPISGHVSLYWYRQALGQGPEFLTYFNYEAQQDKSGLPNDRFSAERPEGSISTLTIQRTEQRDSAMYRCASSPLAGGPGGETQYFGPGTRLLVL.

The chain's CDR3 is CAWSSQHEKLFF. As DNA, the CDR3 is TGTGCCTGGAGCTCACAGCATGAAAAACTGTTTTTT. The chain carries TRBV30 and TRBJ1-4, with D uncertain. Trimming left V 3 bases short and J 6 bases short, with 8 bases between. The CDR3 has 12 amino acids. Germline V gene data show CDR1 as GTSNPN and CDR2 as SVGIG (reference sequence).

The count of this clone is one. The rearrangement joins TRBV4-1 to TRBJ2-1, with TRBD2 identical over 7 bases. Unmatched junction bases numbered 9, after V lost 4 bases and J lost 0 bases. The CDR3 length is 17 residues. The V gene's germline CDR1 is MGHRA and CDR2 YSYEKL. The CDR3 loop is CASSPTSENISYNEQFF. CDR3 in DNA: TGCGCCAGCAGCCCTACTAGCGAGAACATCTCCTACAATGAGCAGTTCTTC.

The chain joins TRBV29-1 to TRBJ2-1, with TRBD1 matching 7 bases. The CDR3 runs to 13 residues. Germline V gene sequence: CDR1 SQVTM, CDR2 ANQGSEA. The V gene end was trimmed by 7 bases and the J gene end by 5 bases; junction bases not matched to a gene: 8. CDR3 bases: TGCAGCGGGGTGACAGGGTTGAACAATGAGCAGTTCTTC. It yields the protein CSGVTGLNNEQFF.

The chain carries TRBV11-2 and TRBJ2-5; D unclear. The V end lost 4 bases, the J end lost 1 base, and 4 bases lay between the germline ends. The germline CDR1 and CDR2 sequences are SGHAT and FQNNGV. This CDR3 comprises 12 residues. CDR3 region: CASSYGQETQYF. CDR3 nucleotide sequence: TGTGCCAGCAGCTACGGCCAAGAGACCCAGTACTTC.

The chain carries TRBV7-8 and TRBJ2-1, with TRBD2 as a possible D gene (5 bases). This CDR3 is 15 amino acids long. CDR1 SGHVS and CDR2 FQNEAQ come from the germline V gene. V shed 4 bases and J shed 2 bases, with 12 bases lying between them. The DNA of the CDR3 is TGTGCCAGCAGCTCAGGAGGACTCCCCTACAATGAGCAGTTCTTC. Protein sequence: CASSSGGLPYNEQFF.

The chain is built from TRBV6-5 and TRBJ1-1; the D is unclear. The CDR3 length is 14 residues. With 0 bases removed from V and 2 bases from J, the gap between germline ends came to 7 bases. The germline gives CDR1 MNHEY, CDR2 SVGAGI. Written as DNA, the CDR3 is TGTGCCAGCAGTTACTCTGAGAGCAACACTGAAGCTTTCTTT. As protein: CASSYSESNTEAFF.

This chain uses TRBV2 with TRBJ1-4; D is uncertain. The germline CDR1 and CDR2 sequences are SNHLY and FYNNEI. The length of the CDR3 is 13 residues. V dropped 6 bases and J dropped 5 bases, with 10 bases sitting between them. Here the CDR3 reads CASSADGNEKLFF. The DNA of the CDR3 is TGTGCCAGCAGCGCTGACGGGAATGAAAAACTGTTTTTT.

The rearrangement uses TRBV10-2 and TRBJ1-1; D unresolved. The CDR3 runs 14 residues. The germline V and J ends were trimmed by 3 bases and 3 bases, with 11 bases remaining between them. Germline loops: CDR1 WSHSY, CDR2 SAAADI. CDR3 nucleotides: TGCGCCAGCAGTGATGTTGGAGGATACACTGAAGCTTTCTTT. Amino acids: CASSDVGGYTEAFF.

A few counts support this clone. The V gene is TRBV5-1, the J gene TRBJ2-6, with TRBD2 identical over 9 bases. Germline assignment: CDR1 SGHRS and CDR2 YFSETQ. The CDR3 is 17 residues long. Trimming removed 5 bases from V and 2 bases from J; junction bases left unmatched: 8. The CDR3 protein is CASSRVSSGAGANVLTF. The DNA of the CDR3 is TGCGCCAGCAGTCGAGTATCTAGCGGGGCTGGGGCCAACGTCCTGACTTTC.

This chain uses TRBV19 with TRBJ1-5; TRBD1 agrees at 9 bases. V was clipped by 8 bases and J by 6 bases; unmatched bases: 8. Germline CDR1 LNHDA, CDR2 SQIVND (reference sequence). The CDR3 runs 14 residues. CDR3 amino acids: CASVTGGEGQPQHF. Here the CDR3 DNA reads TGTGCCAGTGTAACAGGGGGCGAGGGTCAGCCCCAGCATTTT.

V and J are TRBV19 and TRBJ1-6; 10 positions match TRBD1. In germline, CDR1 is LNHDA, CDR2 SQIVND (reference sequence). The V and J ends lost 6 bases and 7 bases, in that order; junction bases with no gene match: 6. CDR3 length equals 15 residues. The CDR3 sequence: CASSLTGGRNSPLHF. The DNA of the CDR3 is TGTGCCAGTAGCCTGACAGGGGGCCGAAATTCACCCCTCCACTTT. The variable domain in full, with the rest retrieved from reference TRBV19 and TRBJ1-6, is DGGITQSPKYLFRKEGQNVTLSCEQNLNHDAMYWYRQDPGQGLRLIYYSQIVNDFQKGDIAEGYSVSREKKESFPLTVTSAQKNPTAFYLCASSLTGGRNSPLHFGNGTRLTVT.

Note on this clone: The junction does not match germline at one end; this may be a read error. V gene TRBV6-1 combines with J gene TRBJ2-7; the match to TRBD1 covers 8 bases. CDR1 and CDR2 (germline): MNHNS, SASEGT. The CDR3 length is 15 residues. CDR3 sequence (DNA): TGTGCCAGCACTGAAGCCCCCAGGGGGCTTCGAGAGCAGTACTTC. As protein: CASTEAPRGLREQYF.

V is TRBV5-1 and J is TRBJ2-7, with 8 bases aligning to TRBD2. Germline V gene sequence: CDR1 SGHRS, CDR2 YFSETQ. Germline trimming cut 2 bases from V and 1 base from J; bases unmatched to any gene: 2. The CDR3 consists of 14 residues. The CDR3 sequence is CASSLTSGSYEQYF. The CDR3 coding sequence is TGCGCCAGCAGCTTAACTAGCGGATCCTACGAGCAGTACTTC.

This clone was picked up a small number of times. The chain couples TRBV5-4 to TRBJ2-2, with TRBD2 matching over 11 bases. Germline V lookup: CDR1 SGHNT, CDR2 YYREEE (reference sequence). Trimming cost V 4 bases and J 4 bases; bases outside gene matches: 6. CDR3 length: 16 amino acids. The CDR3 region is CASSPFGLAGTGELFF. The CDR3, as DNA: TGTGCCAGCAGCCCTTTCGGACTAGCGGGCACCGGGGAGCTGTTTTTT.

This chain uses TRBV3-1 (or the pseudogene TRBV3-2) with TRBJ2-5, with no clear D. The CDR3 consists of 13 residues. V was cut by 4 bases and J by 1 base, with 7 bases left in between. CDR1 is LGHDT and CDR2 is YNNKEL in the germline V gene (reference sequence). The CDR3 loop is CASSPPSQETQYF. In DNA, the CDR3 is TGTGCCAGCAGCCCCCCCTCCCAAGAGACCCAGTACTTC.

V is TRBV2 and J is TRBJ2-7; 8 bases line up with TRBD1. Germline CDR1 SNHLY, CDR2 FYNNEI. V was clipped by 7 bases and J by 4 bases; unmatched bases: 12. The CDR3 is 15 residues long. The CDR3, as DNA: TGTGCCAGCACTGCGTCGACCCAGGGGGCTTACGAGCAGTACTTC. It encodes CASTASTQGAYEQYF.

The CDR3 loop is CASSEVGYYYNEQFF. CDR3 nucleotide sequence: TGTGCCAGCAGTGAGGTCGGCTACTACTACAATGAGCAGTTCTTC. This sequence joins TRBV6-1 and TRBJ2-1, with D uncertain. CDR1 is MNHNS, CDR2 SASEGT, per germline. The germline V and J ends were trimmed by 3 bases and 3 bases, with 12 bases remaining between them. CDR3 length equals 15 residues.

The chain is built from TRBV30 and TRBJ2-7; D is ambiguous. CDR3 size: 13 residues. V was trimmed by 3 bases and J by 3 bases, leaving 12 bases between them. The V gene's germline CDR1 is GTSNPN and CDR2 SVGIG (reference sequence). Here the CDR3 DNA reads TGTGCCTGGAGCCGGAGTCCCATCTACGAGCAGTACTTC. Translation: CAWSRSPIYEQYF.

The chain recombines TRBV9 with TRBJ2-2; 8 nucleotides match TRBD1. Germline V gene sequence: CDR1 SGDLS, CDR2 YYNGEE. V lost 6 bases, J lost 1 base, and 5 bases stayed unmatched. The CDR3 has 15 residues. CDR3 in DNA: TGTGCCAGCACCCCCGGGACAGGGAACACCGGGGAGCTGTTTTTT. Amino acids: CASTPGTGNTGELFF.

V gene TRBV27 combines with J gene TRBJ1-1; tentatively, D is TRBD1 (5 bases). Trimming pared 6 bases from V and 3 bases from J, leaving 11 bases between. Germline loops: CDR1 MNHEY, CDR2 SMNVEV (reference sequence). The CDR3 runs to 13 residues. Here the CDR3 DNA reads TGTGCCAGCAGGGGTGACAGATACACTGAAGCTTTCTTT. This translates into CASRGDRYTEAFF.

The chain uses TRBV29-1 and TRBJ2-7, with D perhaps matching TRBD2 (6 bases). The CDR3 is made up of 12 amino acids. In germline, CDR1 is SQVTM, CDR2 ANQGSEA. Trimming removed 6 bases at V and 3 bases at J, with 12 bases between. This CDR3 is CSVTDGGYEQYV. The CDR3 DNA reads as TGCAGCGTGACGGACGGGGGCTACGAGCAGTACGTC.

The V call is TRBV11-2, the J call TRBJ2-2, with 10 bases matching TRBD1. Germline V CDR1 and CDR2: SGHAT, FQNNGV. Losses at the gene ends were 2 bases for V and 7 bases for J; bases not matched to a gene: 16. This CDR3 contains 19 residues. CDR3 nucleotide sequence: TGTGCCAGCAGCTTAAGGTCCACCAGGGGACAGGGGAATAGCGGGGAGCTGTTTTTT. This translates into CASSLRSTRGQGNSGELFF.

Here the CDR3 DNA reads TGTGCCAGCAGCCTTACAGGGGTGCCTTCCAATTCACCCCTCCACTTT. Amino acids: CASSLTGVPSNSPLHF. V is TRBV7-2 and J is TRBJ1-6; TRBD1 agrees at 7 bases. The CDR3 spans 16 residues. CDR1 and CDR2 from the germline V gene are SGHTA and FQGNSA. The V and J ends lost 5 bases and 7 bases, in that order; junction bases with no gene match: 11.

Comments on this clone: Additional DNA sequences in this sample encode the identical CDR3. The chain is built from TRBV28 and TRBJ1-4, with D unresolved. Trimming removed 5 bases from V and 6 bases from J, with 16 bases in between. This CDR3 is 15 amino acids long. The V gene's germline CDR1 is MDHEN and CDR2 SYDVKM. In DNA, the CDR3 is TGTGCCAGCAGTCTCAATTCCGGGATGTATGAAAAACTGTTTTTT. Protein product: CASSLNSGMYEKLFF. Filled out from reference TRBV28 and TRBJ1-4, the complete variable domain reads DVKVTQSSRYLVKRTGEKVFLECVQDMDHENMFWYRQDPGLGLRLIYFSYDVKMKEKGDIPEGYSVSREKKERFSLILESASTNQTSMYLCASSLNSGMYEKLFFGSGTQLSVL.

The gene calls are TRBV11-2 and TRBJ2-1; possible D gene TRBD2, 5 bases. V was trimmed by 3 bases and J by 6 bases, leaving 9 bases between them. This CDR3 has 13 amino acids. CDR1 SGHAT and CDR2 FQNNGV come from the germline V gene. The CDR3 region is CASSFQRLNEQFF. The DNA of the CDR3 is TGTGCCAGCAGCTTTCAGCGGCTCAATGAGCAGTTCTTC.